This T cell receptor beta chain was observed in a study of blood T cell repertoires in COVID-19. Study-level background: Both acute and convalescent COVID-19 samples were obtained from the United States, Italy and Spain. T cells, B-cell-depleted T cells, or PBMCs provided the cDNA or gDNA that served as material.

In the original workflow: Researchers report that nucleated cell counts were estimated from reference gene primer amplification. Some clones are missing from TCRdb's copy, which holds only in-frame ones; the method was immunoSEQ multiplex PCR. The V and J calls and the clone size are those of that table, but D and trimming were determined from the DNA. The sample yields roughly 80,000 clones, about 80% seen once. The sequencing sample was made of peripheral blood. This receptor was identified in a human donor in a cohort sampled during active COVID-19.

CDR3 DNA: TGTGCCAGCAGTTATAATAACAGAGCCTACGAGCAGTACTTC. This encodes CASSYNNRAYEQYF. The chain has TRBV6-2 or TRBV6-3 and TRBJ2-7; D remains unclear. V was clipped by 3 bases and J by 2 bases, with 11 bases between them. The CDR3 is made up of 14 amino acids. Per the germline V gene, CDR1 is MNHEY and CDR2 is SVGEGT.